The 14 T cell receptor beta chains reported below all come from one sample, sequenced in a study of cytomegalovirus exposure and HLA in healthy donors. The primer mix had 60 Vbeta and 13 Jbeta primers. TCRdb's copy holds only in-frame clones and misses some; the assay was immunoSEQ multiplex PCR. The repertoire consists of tens of thousands of clones, with 55% to 85% occurring once and the leading ten covering over 8.5%. Sequencing was done on a sample of PBMCs. The receptor set was obtained from a woman between 40 and 50 years old in good health and CMV-seropositive.

The chain joins TRBV5-1 to TRBJ2-6; 7 positions match TRBD1. The CDR3 extends over 17 amino acids. V lost 0 bases to trimming and J lost 4 bases; unmatched junction nucleotides: 7. Germline CDR1 reads SGHRS; CDR2 reads YFSETQ. CDR3 region: CASSLEQGSDGANVLTF. Written as DNA, the CDR3 is TGCGCCAGCAGCTTGGAACAGGGGAGTGACGGGGCCAACGTCCTGACTTTC.

This clone occurred a few times. The V gene is TRBV19, the J gene TRBJ1-5, with 7 bases matching TRBD1. CDR1 LNHDA and CDR2 SQIVND come from the germline V gene (reference sequence). J lost 0 bases, V lost 6 bases, and 5 bases had no gene match. The CDR3 is made up of 15 amino acids. In nucleotides, the CDR3 is TGTGCCAGTAGACCAACAGGGGATAGCAATCAGCCCCAGCATTTT. This sequence encodes CASRPTGDSNQPQHF.

The chain joins TRBV7-9 to TRBJ1-6; 7 bases agree with TRBD1. J gave up 7 bases and V 5 bases, and 8 bases lay outside the gene matches. The V gene's germline CDR1 is SEHNR and CDR2 FQNEAQ (reference sequence). This CDR3 contains 15 residues. CDR3 bases: TGTGCCAGCAGCGTAAGACAGGGTTTCAATTCACCCCTCCACTTT. Its protein is CASSVRQGFNSPLHF.

The V gene is TRBV6-1, the J gene TRBJ1-1; possibly TRBD1 for D (6 bases). Germline-derived CDR1 and CDR2 are MNHNS and SASEGT. The CDR3 sequence is 15 residues long. The ends were cut back, 5 bases at V and 0 bases at J, with 13 bases in the middle. The CDR3 region is CASSSQGLMNTEAFF. CDR3 nucleotides: TGTGCCAGCAGTTCACAGGGTCTAATGAACACTGAAGCTTTCTTT.

With respect to this clone: In the same sample, other DNA sequences code for this CDR3. The V and J genes are TRBV19 and TRBJ1-5, with D uncertain. CDR1 LNHDA and CDR2 SQIVND come from the germline V gene (reference sequence). With 3 bases removed from V and 3 bases from J, the gap between germline ends came to 9 bases. The CDR3 extends over 14 amino acids. As DNA, the CDR3 is TGTGCCAGTAGTATTAGCAGAGTCAATCAGCCCCAGCATTTT. This translates into CASSISRVNQPQHF.

The CDR3 loop is CASSLEETGFEQYF. DNA of the CDR3: TGTGCCAGCAGCTTAGAGGAAACAGGTTTCGAGCAGTACTTC. V gene TRBV7-6 combines with J gene TRBJ2-7; tentatively, D is TRBD1 (5 bases). This CDR3 spans 14 amino acids. In germline, CDR1 is SGHVS, CDR2 FNYEAQ. Trimming removed 1 base from V and 6 bases from J, with 13 bases in between.

V is TRBV5-1 and J is TRBJ1-3, with 7 nucleotides matching TRBD1. This CDR3 contains 14 residues. Germline trimming cut 4 bases from V and 4 bases from J; bases unmatched to any gene: 5. Germline V lookup: CDR1 SGHRS, CDR2 YFSETQ. CDR3 sequence reads: CASSPGTDGNTIYF. The CDR3 coding sequence is TGCGCCAGCAGCCCAGGGACAGACGGAAACACCATATATTTT.

This chain links TRBV7-3 with TRBJ2-7, with D possibly being TRBD1 (5 bases). The germline CDR1 and CDR2 sequences are SGHTA and FQGTGA. Trimming shortened V by 0 bases and J by 2 bases, and 17 bases separated the two germline ends. The CDR3 sequence is 17 residues long. DNA for the CDR3: TGTGCCAGCAGCTTAACTTCAATGACAGTGTCGCCCTACGAGCAGTACTTC. Residues: CASSLTSMTVSPYEQYF.

The chain recombines TRBV5-1 with TRBJ2-3; no reliable D call. CDR3 length: 15 residues. Germline assignment: CDR1 SGHRS and CDR2 YFSETQ. Trimming cost V 0 bases and J 0 bases, with 8 bases left between them. CDR3 in amino acids: CASSLDGSSTDTQYF. In DNA, the CDR3 is TGCGCCAGCAGCTTGGATGGCAGTAGCACAGATACGCAGTATTTT.

The chain combines TRBV6-6 with TRBJ1-1; 7 bases match TRBD1. CDR1 is MNHNY, CDR2 SVGAGI, per germline (reference sequence). The CDR3 has 14 residues. With V trimmed by 4 bases and J by 1 base, 3 bases remained unmatched. CDR3 region: CASSSRTGNTEAFF. In nucleotides, the CDR3 is TGTGCCAGCAGTTCGCGGACAGGGAACACTGAAGCTTTCTTT.

Only a few counts were recorded for this clone. This chain joins TRBV4-3 and TRBJ2-1; 11 bases are shared with TRBD2. Germline CDR1 is LGHNA and CDR2 is YSLEER. The CDR3 runs 15 residues. V lost 0 bases, J lost 9 bases, and 4 bases stayed unmatched. CDR3 nucleotide sequence: TGCGCCAGCAGCCAAGATGGGCTAGCGGGGGGTGAGCAGTTCTTC. It specifies CASSQDGLAGGEQFF.

The rearrangement uses TRBV7-9 and TRBJ1-4; 9 bases agree with TRBD1. This CDR3 is built from 15 residues. Germline-derived CDR1 and CDR2 are SEHNR and FQNEAQ (reference sequence). V dropped 4 bases and J dropped 8; count of bases not matched to a gene: 8. The DNA for the CDR3 is TGTGCCAGCAGCTCGGGACAGGGCCGGAGAGAAAAACTGTTTTTT. Translated: CASSSGQGRREKLFF.

This chain connects TRBV20-1 to TRBJ2-7, with D unresolved. The CDR3 consists of 10 residues. V was trimmed by 6 bases and J by 6 bases, leaving 9 bases between them. Germline assignment: CDR1 DFQATT and CDR2 SNEGSKA (reference sequence). CDR3 nucleotide sequence: TGCAGTGCCCGAGGTCCCGAGCAGTACTTC. This gives the protein CSARGPEQYF.

The rearrangement joins TRBV19 to TRBJ1-2; TRBD1 is a possible D gene (6 bases). V was pared by 6 bases and J by 7 bases, with 27 bases between. In germline, CDR1 is LNHDA, CDR2 SQIVND (reference sequence). This CDR3 comprises 17 residues. The chain's CDR3 is CASSPTMDSSFISGYTF. DNA for the CDR3: TGTGCCAGTAGCCCCACCATGGACAGCTCTTTTATCAGTGGCTACACCTTC.